The next 29 T cell receptor beta chains were all read from a single sample in a study of beta chain features in type 1 diabetes. The study reverse transcribed the entire isolated RNA, so it sequenced expressed TCRB transcripts. Using immunoSEQ multiplex PCR, the repertoire was profiled, and TCRdb retains in-frame clones only, with some absent. The repertoire holds almost 350,000 clones, over 7% seen once, with 0.95% to 1.1% in the top ten. The antigens for these receptors are not known. Study observations and caveats: When Type 1 diabetes patients were examined, their TCRB CDR3s proved moderately but significantly shorter in all four CD4+ subsets.

The specimen was central memory CD4+ T cells from blood. These receptors originate from a man in his thirties or forties with type 1 diabetes.

Comment on this clone: The same CDR3 also results from other DNA sequences found in this sample. The rearrangement links TRBV7-2 to TRBJ2-7, with D uncertain. CDR3 length equals 13 residues. Looked up from germline, CDR1 is SGHTA and CDR2 is FQGNSA. V lost 0 bases to trimming and J lost 3 bases, with 6 bases between them. Written as DNA, the CDR3 is TGTGCCAGCAGCTTAGCGGACCGCTACGAGCAGTACTTC. It is translated as CASSLADRYEQYF.

The V and J genes are TRBV28 and TRBJ1-2; 9 bases are shared with TRBD1. This CDR3 has 15 amino acids. V lost 2 bases to trimming and J lost 5 bases; unmatched junction nucleotides: 6. The germline V gene encodes CDR1 MDHEN and CDR2 SYDVKM. In nucleotides, the CDR3 is TGTGCCAGCAGTTTACGTCTGGGGACAGGGTATGGCTACACCTTC. Its translation is CASSLRLGTGYGYTF.

This clone turned up a few times. V usage is TRBV28 and J usage is TRBJ2-3; D remains unclear. The V end was cut by 5 bases, the J end by 6 bases, with 15 bases between. The CDR3 sequence is 14 residues long. In germline, CDR1 is MDHEN, CDR2 SYDVKM. Here the CDR3 reads CASSAPIGQDTQYF. CDR3 coding DNA: TGTGCCAGCAGTGCCCCAATAGGGCAGGATACGCAGTATTTT.

This clone appeared a few times. The V and J genes are TRBV19 and TRBJ1-2; TRBD1 matches at 11 bases. The V and J ends lost 7 bases and 3 bases, in that order; junction bases with no gene match: 10. The CDR3 spans 16 residues. Germline values: CDR1 LNHDA, CDR2 SQIVND (reference sequence). CDR3 amino acids: CASKLQWGQGDYGYTF. CDR3 DNA: TGTGCCAGTAAGCTGCAGTGGGGACAGGGGGACTATGGCTACACCTTC.

This clone was recorded a few times. J is TRBJ2-1 and V is TRBV10-3; 15 nucleotides match TRBD2. This CDR3 comprises 15 residues. V lost 6 bases and J lost 7; bases outside the gene matches: 4. CDR1 ENHRY and CDR2 SYGVKD come from the germline V gene. In DNA, the CDR3 is TGTGCCATCAGCTGGACTAGCGGGGGGGAAAATGAGCAGTTCTTC. Its translation: CAISWTSGGENEQFF.

This clone was detected only a few times. The V and J genes are TRBV10-3 and TRBJ1-1; the match to TRBD1 covers 8 bases. The CDR3 totals 14 residues. In germline, CDR1 is ENHRY, CDR2 SYGVKD. With V trimmed by 4 bases and J by 3 bases, 4 bases remained unmatched. CDR3 protein: CAISGQGTDTEAFF. The CDR3 bases are TGTGCCATCAGTGGACAGGGGACTGACACTGAAGCTTTCTTT.

This clone was counted only a few times. The chain carries TRBV30 and TRBJ1-2, with TRBD1 as a possible D gene (5 bases). Germline assignment: CDR1 GTSNPN and CDR2 SVGIG (reference sequence). The ends were cut back, 3 bases at V and 0 bases at J, with 14 bases in the middle. This CDR3 is 15 amino acids long. The chain's CDR3 is CAWRPVGGANYGYTF. The CDR3, as DNA: TGTGCCTGGAGGCCTGTTGGGGGAGCTAACTATGGCTACACCTTC.

The chain links TRBV20-1 to TRBJ2-5; D is uncertain. CDR1 and CDR2 from the germline V gene are DFQATT and SNEGSKA (reference sequence). Deletions cut 7 bases from V and 5 bases from J, with 11 bases between. CDR3 size: 11 residues. CDR3 coding DNA: TGCAGTGACCAATACGGGGAGACCCAGTACTTC. Its protein product is CSDQYGETQYF.

This clone has a count of ten or more. The chain is built from TRBV11-2 and TRBJ2-5, with TRBD1 matching 8 bases. CDR1 is SGHAT and CDR2 is FQNNGV in the germline V gene. The CDR3 length is 15 residues. V lost 5 bases to trimming and J lost 5 bases; unmatched junction nucleotides: 10. The CDR3 nucleotides read TGTGCCAGCAGCACCCTCAGGGGGCGCCGGGAGACCCAGTACTTC. Amino acids: CASSTLRGRRETQYF.

This clone was seen repeatedly, ten times or more. The chain couples TRBV5-4 to TRBJ2-1; 7 nucleotides align to TRBD2. The germline gives CDR1 SGHNT, CDR2 YYREEE (reference sequence). This CDR3 spans 15 amino acids. V lost 1 base to trimming and J lost 4 bases; unmatched junction nucleotides: 5. In nucleotides, the CDR3 is TGTGCCAGCAGCTTGTCTAGCGGAGATTACAATGAGCAGTTCTTC. Translation gives CASSLSSGDYNEQFF. Complete variable domain (other parts from reference TRBV5-4 and TRBJ2-1): ETGVTQSPTHLIKTRGQQVTLRCSSQSGHNTVSWYQQALGQGPQFIFQYYREEENGRGNFPPRFSGLQFPNYSSELNVNALELDDSALYLCASSLSSGDYNEQFFGPGTRLTVL.

The rearrangement uses TRBV19 and TRBJ1-2; TRBD1 might be the D (5 bases). Trimming left V 10 bases short and J 4 bases short, with 22 bases between. Looked up from germline, CDR1 is LNHDA and CDR2 is SQIVND (reference sequence). The CDR3 runs to 15 residues. Here the CDR3 DNA reads TGTGCCACTAGGGCAGGGACGTCGGGGAGCTATGGCTACACCTTC. Encoded protein: CATRAGTSGSYGYTF.

This chain joins TRBV6-6 and TRBJ2-7, with 10 bases identical to TRBD1. Losses at the gene ends were 2 bases for V and 4 bases for J; bases not matched to a gene: 2. The CDR3 covers 14 residues. Germline assignment: CDR1 MNHNY and CDR2 SVGAGI (reference sequence). The CDR3 DNA sequence: TGTGCCAGCAGTTACCGGGACAGGGGATACGAGCAGTACTTC. It yields the protein CASSYRDRGYEQYF.

This clone occurred a few times. The chain links TRBV9 to TRBJ2-6; a possible D gene is TRBD1 (6 bases). V lost 3 bases, J lost 0 bases, and 19 bases lay in between. Germline loops: CDR1 SGDLS, CDR2 YYNGEE. The CDR3 spans 19 residues. CDR3 sequence: CASSARGGTGTSGANVLTF. The CDR3 coding sequence is TGTGCCAGCAGCGCCCGGGGCGGAACAGGGACCTCTGGGGCCAACGTCCTGACTTTC.

This chain connects TRBV18 to TRBJ2-3; 10 nucleotides line up with TRBD2. The CDR3 runs to 16 residues. V gave up 4 bases and J gave up 6 bases; unmatched junction bases: 10. Germline V lookup: CDR1 KGHSH, CDR2 LQKENI. In nucleotides, the CDR3 is TGTGCCAGCTCACTGCAAAGCGGGGGGGCCATCGATACGCAGTATTTT. It specifies CASSLQSGGAIDTQYF.

The rearrangement links TRBV5-1 to TRBJ1-4; TRBD1 is a possible D gene (6 bases). Trimming removed 0 bases at V and 7 bases at J, with 13 bases between. CDR1 and CDR2 from the germline V gene are SGHRS and YFSETQ. CDR3 length: 15 amino acids. CDR3 DNA sequence: TGCGCCAGCAGCTTGGGACAGGATTGGGTTGAAAAACTGTTTTTT. This codes for CASSLGQDWVEKLFF. Full variable domain (rest looked up from reference TRBV5-1 and TRBJ1-4): KAGVTQTPRYLIKTRGQQVTLSCSPISGHRSVSWYQQTPGQGLQFLFEYFSETQRNKGNFPGRFSGRQFSNSRSEMNVSTLELGDSALYLCASSLGQDWVEKLFFGSGTQLSVL.

This clone was recorded at least ten times. V gene TRBV14 combines with J gene TRBJ1-1; D remains ambiguous. The CDR3 runs to 13 residues. The V end lost 4 bases, the J end lost 1 base, and 7 bases lay between the germline ends. Germline CDR1 reads SGHDN; CDR2 reads FVKESK. For the CDR3, the DNA is TGTGCCAGCAGCCGCGTATCGAACACTGAAGCTTTCTTT. It codes for CASSRVSNTEAFF.

This clone was seen more than once but under ten times. The V gene is TRBV19, the J gene TRBJ2-5; 7 bases are a match to TRBD1. This CDR3 has 13 residues. Germline CDR1 and CDR2: LNHDA and SQIVND (reference sequence). Losses at the gene ends were 5 bases for V and 6 bases for J; bases not matched to a gene: 6. CDR3 in amino acids: CASSREGAKTQYF. In nucleotides, the CDR3 is TGTGCCAGTAGTCGAGAGGGGGCGAAGACCCAGTACTTC.

This chain uses TRBV18 with TRBJ1-5; D is uncertain. This CDR3 is 13 amino acids long. V lost 5 bases to trimming and J lost 5 bases, with 10 bases between them. Germline values: CDR1 KGHSH, CDR2 LQKENI. The DNA of the CDR3 is TGTGCCAGCTCAGAAGGACGGGATCAGCCCCAGCATTTT. It specifies CASSEGRDQPQHF.

About this clone: A much larger clone is a single base away; this may be a read error. This sequence joins TRBV11-2 and TRBJ2-2; 11 positions match TRBD1. V was pared by 5 bases and J by 6 bases, with 2 bases of the junction left unmatched. Germline V CDR1 and CDR2: SGHAT, FQNNGV. There are 14 residues in the CDR3. In nucleotides, the CDR3 is TGTGCCAGCAGCGGACAGGGGGCGTCCGGGGAGCTGTTTTTT. Translating gives CASSGQGASGELFF.

V is TRBV30 and J is TRBJ2-5; 7 positions match TRBD2. The V segment lost 5 bases and the J segment 2 bases; nucleotides outside the gene matches: 11. From germline, CDR1 is GTSNPN and CDR2 SVGIG (reference sequence). The CDR3 runs 15 residues. The CDR3 loop is CAWAQLGGRQETQYF. The CDR3 region has the DNA TGTGCCTGGGCTCAACTCGGGGGGAGGCAAGAGACCCAGTACTTC.

This clone was seen only a few times. At the DNA level, this CDR3 is encoded by other sequences in the same sample as well. The rearrangement joins TRBV11-2 to TRBJ1-2; D ambiguous. The CDR3 spans 13 residues. Germline CDR1 reads SGHAT; CDR2 reads FQNNGV. The V and J ends lost 0 bases and 3 bases respectively, with 5 bases between them. The CDR3 is CASSLDRDYGYTF. The DNA of the CDR3 is TGTGCCAGCAGCTTAGATCGTGACTATGGCTACACCTTC. Full variable domain (remainder filled in from reference TRBV11-2 and TRBJ1-2): EAGVAQSPRYKIIEKRQSVAFWCNPISGHATLYWYQQILGQGPKLLIQFQNNGVVDDSQLPKDRFSAERLKGVDSTLKIQPAKLEDSAVYLCASSLDRDYGYTFGSGTRLTVV.

V usage is TRBV7-9 and J usage is TRBJ2-1; TRBD2 agrees at 11 bases. Per the germline V gene, CDR1 is SEHNR and CDR2 is FQNEAQ (reference sequence). CDR3 length: 15 residues. The V gene end was trimmed by 3 bases and the J gene end by 7 bases; junction bases not matched to a gene: 5. The CDR3, as DNA: TGTGCCAGCAGCTTCCGACTAGCGGGGAGGAATGAGCAGTTCTTC. Protein: CASSFRLAGRNEQFF.

The table lists this clone with a few counts. This same CDR3 is encoded by further DNA sequences in the sample. V and J are TRBV29-1 and TRBJ1-2; D is ambiguous. The CDR3 has 14 residues. V was trimmed by 1 base and J by 0 bases, leaving 9 bases between them. Germline loops: CDR1 SQVTM, CDR2 ANQGSEA. The CDR3 coding sequence is TGCAGCGTTGAAGGGCGAGGAGCTAACTATGGCTACACCTTC. Translation: CSVEGRGANYGYTF.

This chain connects TRBV5-1 to TRBJ2-3; 13 nucleotides line up with TRBD2. After removal of 2 bases from V and 2 bases from J, the junction contained 2 bases not matched to a gene. The CDR3 is made up of 16 amino acids. Germline V gene sequence: CDR1 SGHRS, CDR2 YFSETQ. This CDR3 is CASSLGTSGTTDTQYF. In DNA form, the CDR3 reads TGCGCCAGCAGCTTAGGGACTAGCGGGACCACAGATACGCAGTATTTT.

The V gene is TRBV6-5, the J gene TRBJ2-1, with D perhaps TRBD2 (6 bases). V was trimmed by 6 bases and J by 4 bases, leaving 16 bases between them. The V gene's germline CDR1 is MNHEY and CDR2 SVGAGI. The CDR3 is 15 residues long. The CDR3 loop is CASSVRLEGYNEQFF. The CDR3 nucleotides read TGTGCCAGCAGCGTTAGACTAGAAGGGTACAATGAGCAGTTCTTC.

J is TRBJ2-3 and V is TRBV7-9; D might be TRBD2 (7 bases). V was trimmed by 5 bases and J by 6 bases, leaving 15 bases between them. Germline CDR1 reads SEHNR; CDR2 reads FQNEAQ (reference sequence). CDR3 length: 14 residues. The CDR3 DNA follows: TGTGCCAGCAGCCAGGGGAGGGCCCACGATACGCAGTATTTT. It translates to CASSQGRAHDTQYF.

The sample holds a few counts of this clone. V gene TRBV28 combines with J gene TRBJ2-2; 8 bases fit TRBD2. Germline values: CDR1 MDHEN, CDR2 SYDVKM. The V gene end was trimmed by 2 bases and the J gene end by 4 bases; junction bases not matched to a gene: 9. The length of the CDR3 is 17 residues. The CDR3: CASSLNRGGRATGELFF. The CDR3 region has the DNA TGTGCCAGCAGTTTAAACCGGGGGGGCAGGGCCACCGGGGAGCTGTTTTTT.

The J gene is TRBJ1-6, the V gene TRBV29-1; a weak D match, TRBD1 (5 bases). Per germline, CDR1 SQVTM and CDR2 ANQGSEA. Trimming removed 5 bases at V and 8 bases at J, with 10 bases between. This CDR3 has 12 amino acids. This CDR3 reads CSVSTGDSPLHF. As DNA, the CDR3 is TGCAGCGTTTCAACGGGGGATTCACCCCTCCACTTT.

This clone showed up just a few times. J is TRBJ2-1 and V is TRBV30; D is undetermined. The CDR3 spans 11 residues. V shed 1 base and J shed 6 bases, with 4 bases lying between them. Looked up from germline, CDR1 is GTSNPN and CDR2 is SVGIG (reference sequence). The CDR3 here is CAWSAPNEQFF. CDR3 sequence (DNA): TGTGCCTGGAGTGCACCCAATGAGCAGTTCTTC.